These 17 T cell receptor beta chains were all obtained from the same sample, sequenced in a study of regulatory T cells in long-lasting Graves disease. Time point here: persistent/refractory GD, antithyroid drugs over 5 years with positive TRAb. Isolated PBMC RNA provided the starting material for the TCR library. To make TCR beta libraries, researchers used iRepertoire HTBI primers and Arm-PCR of CDR3 regions. One entry per CDR3 protein results from TCRdb running MiXCR on the multiplex PCR reads. The sample lists approximately 290,000 distinct CDR3 sequences, roughly a fifth occurring once. Sequencing used peripheral blood mononuclear cells (PBMCs), obtained when the disease was refractory, from a patient treated with antithyroid drugs. Receptors originate from a female donor with Graves disease.

The genes are TRBV29-1 and TRBJ2-5, with 9 bases aligning to TRBD2. The V segment lost 6 bases and the J segment 0 bases; nucleotides outside the gene matches: 8. Germline loops: CDR1 SQVTM, CDR2 ANQGSEA. The CDR3 length is 15 residues. The CDR3, as DNA: TGCAGCGTAGCCCCTAGCGGGACAAACCAAGAGACCCAGTACTTC. Amino acid sequence: CSVAPSGTNQETQYF.

The rearrangement joins TRBV6-1 to TRBJ1-5; 7 bases match TRBD1. The CDR3 covers 15 residues. Looked up from germline, CDR1 is MNHNS and CDR2 is SASEGT. J was trimmed by 3 bases and V by 5 bases; bases with no gene match: 7. Here the CDR3 reads CASSPRDSPNQPQHF. DNA for the CDR3: TGTGCCAGCAGTCCAAGGGACAGCCCCAATCAGCCCCAGCATTTT.

This clonotype was detected only a few times. V usage is TRBV19 and J usage is TRBJ1-2, with D unclear. Germline CDR1 and CDR2: LNHDA and SQIVND (reference sequence). CDR3 length: 13 amino acids. Trimming took 3 bases from V and 8 from J, leaving 13 bases between them. CDR3 nucleotides: TGTGCCAGTAGTATTGGGTTAGGTGACGGCTACACCTTC. This translates into CASSIGLGDGYTF.

This clonotype was seen at least ten times. V gene TRBV3-1 combines with J gene TRBJ1-1; D unclear. Trimming pared 0 bases from V and 5 bases from J, leaving 7 bases between. The CDR3 has 13 amino acids. Germline values: CDR1 LGHDT, CDR2 YNNKEL (reference sequence). The CDR3 DNA reads TGTGCCAGCAGCCAAGAAGGTGAAACTGAAGCTTTCTTT. This codes for CASSQEGETEAFF.

As for this clonotype: A much larger clone lies a single base off, so this may be a read error. The chain recombines TRBV28 with TRBJ1-5; a possible D gene is TRBD1 (5 bases). The DNA end is a closer match to TRBJ2-3, so the J assignment may be wrong. The length of the CDR3 is 14 residues. The germline CDR1 and CDR2 sequences are MDHEN and SYDVKM. DNA for the CDR3: TGTGCCAGCAGGATCGGACAAGGGATCAAGCCCCAGTATTTT. Translated: CASRIGQGIKPQYF.

This clonotype was detected a few times. The chain recombines TRBV6-4 with TRBJ1-2, with D unclear. The CDR3 consists of 12 residues. The germline V gene encodes CDR1 MRHNA and CDR2 SNTAGT. The V end was cut by 7 bases, the J end by 6 bases, with 12 bases between. The CDR3 sequence: CASIKGGHGYTF. In nucleotides, the CDR3 is TGTGCCAGCATCAAGGGAGGACATGGCTACACCTTC.

This clonotype was recorded a few times. V usage is TRBV7-8 and J usage is TRBJ1-1, with no clear D. Germline CDR1 SGHVS, CDR2 FQNEAQ. The CDR3 is 14 residues long. The V end was cut by 0 bases, the J end by 6 bases, with 11 bases between. DNA for the CDR3: TGTGCCAGCAGCTTAGCGAGGTTTACGTCTGAAGCTTTCTTT. Protein product: CASSLARFTSEAFF.

The table lists this clonotype with many counts. The rearrangement joins TRBV3-1 to TRBJ1-4; D is perhaps TRBD1 (5 bases). V gave up 4 bases and J gave up 8 bases, with 11 bases separating them. The CDR3 extends over 13 amino acids. Germline V gene sequence: CDR1 LGHDT, CDR2 YNNKEL (reference sequence). CDR3 in amino acids: CASSPQGEEKLFF. The CDR3 nucleotides are TGTGCCAGCAGCCCCCAAGGGGAAGAAAAACTGTTTTTT.

This rearrangement joins TRBV27 to TRBJ1-5; D uncertain. V lost 8 bases, J lost 2 bases, and 7 bases lay in between. Germline V lookup: CDR1 MNHEY, CDR2 SMNVEV (reference sequence). CDR3 length: 12 amino acids. The CDR3 DNA reads as TGTGCCAGCGGTAAGGGCAATCAGCCCCAGCATTTT. Protein sequence: CASGKGNQPQHF.

At least ten counts were recorded for this clonotype. This chain joins TRBV7-9 and TRBJ1-2, with 9 positions matching TRBD1. Per the germline V gene, CDR1 is SEHNR and CDR2 is FQNEAQ (reference sequence). The ends lost 8 bases at V and 4 bases at J; junction bases unmatched: 5. This CDR3 has 13 residues. CDR3 DNA sequence: TGTGCCAGCTCCCGGGACAGGGCCTATGGCTACACCTTC. It is translated as CASSRDRAYGYTF.

This clonotype has just a few counts. The rearrangement links TRBV19 to TRBJ2-5; a weak D match, TRBD2 (5 bases). Germline CDR1 and CDR2: LNHDA and SQIVND (reference sequence). V was pared by 9 bases and J by 5 bases, with 13 bases between. The CDR3 totals 12 residues. The CDR3 reads CASQASGETQYF. In nucleotides, the CDR3 is TGTGCCAGCCAGGCCTCGGGGGAGACCCAGTACTTC.

This chain joins TRBV9 and TRBJ2-7; TRBD1 agrees at 10 bases. Germline lookup yields CDR1 SGDLS and CDR2 YYNGEE. The CDR3 contains 14 residues. V lost 4 bases and J lost 3; bases outside the gene matches: 4. The CDR3 sequence: CASSPWDRGYEQYF. The CDR3 nucleotides are TGTGCCAGCAGCCCCTGGGACAGGGGCTACGAGCAGTACTTC.

The table lists this clonotype with a few counts. The V call is TRBV20-1, the J call TRBJ2-7; either TRBD1 or TRBD2 may fit D (6 bases each). Germline loops: CDR1 DFQATT, CDR2 SNEGSKA (reference sequence). This CDR3 is 14 amino acids long. Trimming took off 5 bases at V and 1 base at J, with 15 bases between the two ends. CDR3 nucleotides: TGCAGTGCTGGGGGGCGGACTAAGTCCTACGAGCAGTACTTC. This encodes CSAGGRTKSYEQYF.

This chain links TRBV19 with TRBJ1-1; D ambiguous. The V end lost 1 base, the J end lost 0 bases, and 3 bases lay between the germline ends. Germline CDR1 and CDR2: LNHDA and SQIVND (reference sequence). The CDR3 is made up of 13 amino acids. This CDR3 reads CASSIGMNTEAFF. For the CDR3, the DNA is TGTGCCAGTAGTATAGGCATGAACACTGAAGCTTTCTTT.

The rearrangement uses TRBV2 and TRBJ2-5, with D perhaps TRBD1 (6 bases). CDR3 length: 13 amino acids. V was clipped by 7 bases and J by 4 bases, with 13 bases between them. Germline V lookup: CDR1 SNHLY, CDR2 FYNNEI. The CDR3 DNA follows: TGTGCCAGCATACAGGGAGAAGGAGAGACCCAGTACTTC. This codes for CASIQGEGETQYF.

This clonotype came up many times. This rearrangement joins TRBV3-1 to TRBJ1-1, with a possible D match to TRBD1 (5 bases). Trimming cost V 2 bases and J 3 bases, with 13 bases left between them. The CDR3 has 15 amino acids. Germline-derived CDR1 and CDR2 are LGHDT and YNNKEL (reference sequence). The chain's CDR3 is CASSQSAREDTEAFF. The CDR3 nucleotides read TGTGCCAGCAGCCAAAGCGCCAGGGAGGACACTGAAGCTTTCTTT.

This chain connects TRBV7-9 to TRBJ2-6; no reliable D call. The length of the CDR3 is 15 residues. The germline V gene encodes CDR1 SEHNR and CDR2 FQNEAQ (reference sequence). Trimming pared 3 bases from V and 2 bases from J, leaving 8 bases between. Here the CDR3 DNA reads TGTGCCAGCAGCTTCGGTCTAGCTGGGGCCAACGTCCTGACTTTC. It encodes CASSFGLAGANVLTF.